This entry lists 24 T cell receptor beta chains sequenced from one sample in a study of low-dose radiotherapy and immunotherapy resistance in tumors. First-strand cDNA relied on TRAV- and TRBV-specific primers spanning alpha and beta chains. Amplification of TCRs used a constant-region primer and V-primer adapter for around 19 PCR cycles. Using its own MiXCR run on the reads, TCRdb lists one record per CDR3 protein. The sample lists 7,100 or so distinct CDR3 sequences, around 53% occurring once. These TCRs come from a human donor with advanced metastatic prostate, ovarian, gallbladder or colorectal cancer (not recorded which). This table probably holds off-target reads from a library built for another chain.

This clonotype was found a few times. This rearrangement joins TRBV9 to TRBJ2-5; D is unresolved. The CDR3 sequence is 13 residues long. CDR1 is SGDLS, CDR2 YYNGEE, per germline. V lost 0 bases, J lost 4 bases, and 7 bases lay in between. CDR3 DNA: TGTGCCAGCAGCGTAGGAGTGTCAGAGACCCAGTACTTC. Amino acids: CASSVGVSETQYF.

The rearrangement links TRBV3-1 to TRBJ2-1; TRBD2 matches at 8 bases. The CDR3 totals 12 residues. Germline V gene data show CDR1 as LGHDT and CDR2 as YNNKEL (reference sequence). The V gene end was trimmed by 1 base and the J gene end by 15 bases; junction bases not matched to a gene: 5. CDR3 sequence (DNA): TGTGCCAGCAGCCAAGCTAGCGGGCGGGGGTTCTTC. It codes for CASSQASGRGFF.

The rearrangement uses TRBV6-1 and TRBJ1-1; D gene ambiguous. V lost 7 bases to trimming and J lost 0 bases, with 6 bases between them. The CDR3 spans 12 residues. The V gene's germline CDR1 is MNHNS and CDR2 SASEGT. CDR3 nucleotide sequence: TGTGCCAGCACCGCGATGAACACTGAAGCTTTCTTT. Protein product: CASTAMNTEAFF.

This clonotype came up a few times. The genes are TRBV10-3 and TRBJ2-1; a possible D gene is TRBD1 (6 bases). Germline-derived CDR1 and CDR2 are ENHRY and SYGVKD. The CDR3 covers 15 residues. Trimming left V 4 bases short and J 5 bases short, with 15 bases between. The CDR3: CAISANSDRNNEQFF. The CDR3 region has the DNA TGTGCCATCAGTGCTAATTCCGACAGGAACAATGAGCAGTTCTTC.

In its sample, this clonotype was seen a few times. This chain links TRBV6-6 with TRBJ1-1; 8 nucleotides align to TRBD1. The CDR3 totals 18 residues. CDR1 and CDR2 (germline): MNHNY, SVGAGI (reference sequence). V dropped 0 bases and J dropped 10; count of bases not matched to a gene: 19. CDR3 residues: CASSYSRQGALGGWRAFF. CDR3 in DNA: TGTGCCAGCAGTTACTCGAGGCAGGGGGCGCTGGGTGGCTGGCGAGCTTTCTTT.

In DNA, the CDR3 is TGCGCCAGCAGCCAAGAATTGGGCCAGCCGTCTTCCTACGAGCAGTACTTC. It encodes CASSQELGQPSSYEQYF. The chain links TRBV4-1 to TRBJ2-7; no clear D. There are 17 residues in the CDR3. Trimming stripped 0 bases from V and 1 base from J, with 16 bases between. Germline CDR1 and CDR2: MGHRA and YSYEKL.

This clonotype was counted a few times. The chain employs TRBV5-6 and TRBJ1-2; D ambiguous. V lost 4 bases to trimming and J lost 5 bases, with 12 bases between them. The germline V gene has CDR1 SGHDT and CDR2 YYEEEE. This CDR3 region has 13 residues. The CDR3 loop reads CASSLRRIYGYTF. For the CDR3, the DNA is TGTGCCAGCAGCCTGAGGCGGATTTATGGCTACACCTTC.

The chain is built from TRBV9 and TRBJ1-2; the match to TRBD1 covers 7 bases. The CDR3 is made up of 14 amino acids. V shed 0 bases and J 7 bases; nucleotides not matched to a gene: 6. Germline CDR1 reads SGDLS; CDR2 reads YYNGEE. CDR3 region: CASSVGQGVSGYTF. The CDR3 nucleotides read TGTGCCAGCAGCGTAGGACAGGGAGTTTCTGGCTACACCTTC.

The rearrangement uses TRBV29-1 and TRBJ2-3; D unclear. The CDR3 covers 10 residues. V lost 3 bases, J lost 3 bases, and 1 base lay in between. The germline CDR1 and CDR2 sequences are SQVTM and ANQGSEA. CDR3: CSVDTDTQYF. DNA for the CDR3: TGCAGCGTTGATACAGATACGCAGTATTTT.

The rearrangement uses TRBV18 and TRBJ2-7; 8 nucleotides align to TRBD1. The CDR3 contains 16 residues. The germline V gene has CDR1 KGHSH and CDR2 LQKENI. J lost 2 bases, V lost 6 bases, and 12 bases had no gene match. Here the CDR3 reads CASSQNRDRRTYEQYF. The CDR3, as DNA: TGTGCCAGCTCTCAAAACCGGGACAGGCGAACCTACGAGCAGTACTTC. Supplemented by reference TRBV18 and TRBJ2-7, the full variable domain reads NAGVMQNPRHLVRRRGQEARLRCSPMKGHSHVYWYRQLPEEGLKFMVYLQKENIIDESGMPKERFSAEFPKEGPSILRIQQVVRGDSAAYFCASSQNRDRRTYEQYFGPGTRLTVT.

V gene TRBV29-1 combines with J gene TRBJ2-1, with 7 nucleotides matching TRBD2. Germline V gives CDR1 SQVTM, CDR2 ANQGSEA. CDR3 length equals 15 residues. V lost 1 base and J lost 10; bases outside the gene matches: 13. Here the CDR3 reads CSVEVGSGYSGEQFF. The CDR3 DNA follows: TGCAGCGTTGAAGTGGGTAGCGGGTACAGTGGGGAGCAGTTCTTC.

This clonotype was counted only a few times. V and J are TRBV5-1 and TRBJ1-2, with TRBD1 matching 9 bases. The germline V gene has CDR1 SGHRS and CDR2 YFSETQ. The CDR3 loop spans 15 amino acids. The trim removed 4 bases at V and 3 bases at J, leaving 7 bases unmatched. CDR3 bases: TGCGCCAGCAGCCGGGACAGGGCGAGGTACTATGGCTACACCTTC. Protein product: CASSRDRARYYGYTF.

This clonotype was picked up a small number of times. The chain links TRBV5-4 to TRBJ2-6; tentatively, D is TRBD2 (6 bases). Trimming stripped 0 bases from V and 0 bases from J, with 7 bases between. This CDR3 contains 16 residues. Germline CDR1 is SGHNT and CDR2 is YYREEE (reference sequence). The CDR3 DNA reads as TGTGCCAGCAGCTTGGGGGGGGACTCTGGGGCCAACGTCCTGACTTTC. Protein sequence: CASSLGGDSGANVLTF. Full variable domain (remainder filled in from reference TRBV5-4 and TRBJ2-6): ETGVTQSPTHLIKTRGQQVTLRCSSQSGHNTVSWYQQALGQGPQFIFQYYREEENGRGNFPPRFSGLQFPNYSSELNVNALELDDSALYLCASSLGGDSGANVLTFGAGSRLTVL.

The V call is TRBV20-1, the J call TRBJ2-4; a possible D gene is TRBD1 (6 bases). This CDR3 has 13 residues. V was pared by 6 bases and J by 0 bases, with 9 bases between. Germline assignment: CDR1 DFQATT and CDR2 SNEGSKA (reference sequence). Written as DNA, the CDR3 is TGCAGTGCCCTACAGGGAGCCAAAAACATTCAGTACTTC. Translated: CSALQGAKNIQYF.

This chain links TRBV14 with TRBJ2-7; 11 bases are shared with TRBD1. This CDR3 contains 14 residues. Trimming took 4 bases from V and 5 from J; bases not matched to a gene: 4. The germline V gene encodes CDR1 SGHDN and CDR2 FVKESK. CDR3 amino acids: CASSRRTGGDEQYF. Written as DNA, the CDR3 is TGTGCCAGCAGCCGGCGGACAGGGGGCGACGAGCAGTACTTC.

There are a few counts of this clonotype. The rearrangement uses TRBV15 and TRBJ1-1; no clear D. The V and J ends lost 4 bases and 8 bases respectively, with 14 bases between them. Germline V CDR1 and CDR2: LNHNV, YYDKDF (reference sequence). This CDR3 has 13 residues. CDR3 nucleotide sequence: TGTGCCACCAGCAAGACCGGTATTGGGGAAGCTTTCTTT. Translation: CATSKTGIGEAFF. The whole variable domain, filled in from reference TRBV15 and TRBJ1-1, reads DAMVIQNPRYQVTQFGKPVTLSCSQTLNHNVMYWYQQKSSQAPKLLFHYYDKDFNNEADTPDNFQSRRPNTSFCFLDIRSPGLGDTAMYLCATSKTGIGEAFFGQGTRLTVV.

The rearrangement links TRBV7-6 to TRBJ2-7; a weak D match, TRBD2 (6 bases). The V end lost 4 bases, the J end lost 6 bases, and 19 bases lay between the germline ends. The CDR3 runs to 15 residues. CDR1 and CDR2 (germline): SGHVS, FNYEAQ. CDR3 nucleotides: TGTGCCAGCAGCTCCCCCCCGGGGACTGAGGGCGAGCAGTACTTC. This translates into CASSSPPGTEGEQYF.

The chain combines TRBV20-1 with TRBJ2-1; 10 bases match TRBD2. There are 16 residues in the CDR3. V dropped 0 bases and J dropped 7; count of bases not matched to a gene: 9. Germline values: CDR1 DFQATT, CDR2 SNEGSKA (reference sequence). The CDR3 region is CSARDNLAGEANEQFF. The CDR3 bases are TGCAGTGCTAGAGATAACCTAGCGGGAGAAGCGAATGAGCAGTTCTTC.

This clonotype was seen only a few times. The rearrangement joins TRBV7-8 to TRBJ2-1, with D possibly matching TRBD2 (5 bases). This CDR3 region has 15 residues. Trimming took 1 base from V and 2 from J, leaving 9 bases between them. The germline CDR1 and CDR2 sequences are SGHVS and FQNEAQ. The CDR3: CASSLGRRTYNEQFF. CDR3 coding DNA: TGTGCCAGCAGCTTAGGACGGAGGACCTACAATGAGCAGTTCTTC. The full variable domain, its missing parts supplied by reference TRBV7-8 and TRBJ2-1, is GAGVSQSPRYKVAKRGQDVALRCDPISGHVSLFWYQQALGQGPEFLTYFQNEAQLDKSGLPSDRFFAERPEGSVSTLKIQRTQQEDSAVYLCASSLGRRTYNEQFFGPGTRLTVL.

The DNA of the CDR3 is TGCGCCAGCAGGGAGGCGCCGGGACTAGCGGGAAGGAGCTCCTACAATGAGCAGTTCTTC. It is translated as CASREAPGLAGRSSYNEQFF. V usage is TRBV5-1 and J usage is TRBJ2-1; TRBD2 matches at 13 bases. Trimming at V came to 5 bases and at J to 0 bases, leaving 14 bases not matched to a gene. CDR1 and CDR2 (germline): SGHRS, YFSETQ. CDR3 length equals 20 residues.

The rearrangement joins TRBV5-1 to TRBJ2-2, with 7 nucleotides matching TRBD1. J lost 0 bases, V lost 5 bases, and 4 bases had no gene match. This CDR3 spans 15 amino acids. Per germline, CDR1 SGHRS and CDR2 YFSETQ. In DNA, the CDR3 is TGCGCCAGCAGGGGGGACAGCTCGAACACCGGGGAGCTGTTTTTT. Translation gives CASRGDSSNTGELFF.

The chain links TRBV11-2 to TRBJ2-5, with D possibly matching TRBD1 (6 bases). Germline V gene data show CDR1 as SGHAT and CDR2 as FQNNGV. The CDR3 covers 15 residues. Trimming took off 4 bases at V and 0 bases at J, with 12 bases between the two ends. In DNA form, the CDR3 reads TGTGCCAGCAGCTCCCAAGGACAGTACCAAGAGACCCAGTACTTC. This translates into CASSSQGQYQETQYF.

V usage is TRBV13 and J usage is TRBJ2-1; possibly TRBD2 for D (5 bases). V was trimmed by 5 bases and J by 8 bases, leaving 13 bases between them. CDR1 PRHDT and CDR2 FYEKMQ come from the germline V gene (reference sequence). The CDR3 is made up of 13 amino acids. The CDR3 DNA follows: TGTGCCAGCAGCCGCGATGCCGGGGATGAGCAGTTCTTC. Encoded protein: CASSRDAGDEQFF.

This clonotype was counted a few times. The rearrangement joins TRBV27 to TRBJ2-7, with 8 bases matching TRBD1. The CDR3 totals 17 residues. Germline CDR1 MNHEY, CDR2 SMNVEV (reference sequence). The junction had 10 bases not matched to a gene; V was cut back by 2 bases and J by 1 base. The CDR3 DNA sequence: TGTGCCAGCAGTTTAAACAGGGACAGGTGGGGATCCTACGAGCAGTACTTC. Amino acid sequence: CASSLNRDRWGSYEQYF.